The T cell receptor (beta chain) described here comes from a study of CD8 T cells in ankylosing spondylitis. This clonotype was seen ten or more times. One entry per CDR3 protein results from TCRdb running MiXCR on the 5' RACE reads. The data show around 150,000 distinct CDR3 sequences, just under 7.5% seen once. This clonotype originated in a female donor with ankylosing spondylitis or in good health (not recorded which). The specimen sequenced was blood, either unsorted or a sorted T cell fraction (not recorded which).

The CDR3 region has the DNA TGTGCCAGCTCACCACGGACAGACGAAAAACTGTTTTTT. It encodes CASSPRTDEKLFF. The chain employs TRBV18 and TRBJ1-4, with D perhaps TRBD1 (6 bases). V was cut by 1 base and J by 8 bases, with 8 bases left in between. CDR1 and CDR2 from the germline V gene are KGHSH and LQKENI. The CDR3 runs 13 residues.